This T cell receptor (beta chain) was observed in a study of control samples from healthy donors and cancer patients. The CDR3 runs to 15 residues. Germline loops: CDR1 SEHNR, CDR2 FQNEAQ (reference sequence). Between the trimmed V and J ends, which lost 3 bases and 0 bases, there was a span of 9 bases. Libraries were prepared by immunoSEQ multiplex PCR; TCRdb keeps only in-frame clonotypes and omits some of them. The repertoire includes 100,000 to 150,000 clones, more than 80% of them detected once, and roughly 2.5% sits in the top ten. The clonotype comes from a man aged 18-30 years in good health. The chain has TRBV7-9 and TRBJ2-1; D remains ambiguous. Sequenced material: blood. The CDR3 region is CASSLAPSSYNEQFF. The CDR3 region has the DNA TGTGCCAGCAGCTTGGCCCCTAGCTCCTACAATGAGCAGTTCTTC.